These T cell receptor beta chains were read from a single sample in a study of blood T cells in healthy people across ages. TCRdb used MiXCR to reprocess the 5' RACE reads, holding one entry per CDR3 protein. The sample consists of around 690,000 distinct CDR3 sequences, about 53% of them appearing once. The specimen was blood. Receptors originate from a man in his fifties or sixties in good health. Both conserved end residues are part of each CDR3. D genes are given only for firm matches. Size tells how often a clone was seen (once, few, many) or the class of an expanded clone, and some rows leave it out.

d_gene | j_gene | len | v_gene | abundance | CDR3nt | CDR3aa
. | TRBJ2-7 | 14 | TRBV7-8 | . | TGTGCCAGCAGCCTTAATGCGGCCTCCTACGAGCAGTACTTC | CASSLNAASYEQYF
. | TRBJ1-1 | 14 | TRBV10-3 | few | TGTGCCATTTCGATGGGACCCGGCGGTACTGAAGCTTTCTTT | CAISMGPGGTEAFF
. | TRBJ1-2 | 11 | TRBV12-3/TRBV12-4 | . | TGTGCCAGCAGGCCTAACTATGGCTACACCTTC | CASRPNYGYTF
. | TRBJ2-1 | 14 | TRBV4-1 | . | TGCGCCAACAGCCAAGATGAAAGGATTGGGGAGCAGTTCTTC | CANSQDERIGEQFF
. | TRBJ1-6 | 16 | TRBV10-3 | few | TGTGCCATCAGTGACGGTCCGGGGTCGTATAATTCACCCCTCCACTTT | CAISDGPGSYNSPLHF
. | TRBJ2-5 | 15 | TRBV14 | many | TGTGCCAGCAGCCAAGATGACATCTGGGGGGAGACCCAGTACTTC | CASSQDDIWGETQYF
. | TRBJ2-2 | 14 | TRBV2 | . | TGTGCCAGCAGTGGGCAGGTGGACACCGGGGAGCTGTTTTTT | CASSGQVDTGELFF
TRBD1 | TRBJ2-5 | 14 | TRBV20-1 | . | TGCAGTGCTAGAACAGGGGTAGTTGAAGAGACCCAGTACTTC | CSARTGVVEETQYF
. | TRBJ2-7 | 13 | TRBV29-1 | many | TGCAGCGTTGAAGGGGGCGGGTATGGCGAGCAGTACTTC | CSVEGGGYGEQYF
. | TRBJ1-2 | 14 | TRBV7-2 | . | TGTGCCAGCAGCTTAGAAGGGCGGGACTATGGCTACACCTTC | CASSLEGRDYGYTF
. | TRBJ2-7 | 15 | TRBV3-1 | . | TGTGCCAGCAGCCAAGCAGGGGACGTTACCTACGAGCAGTACTTC | CASSQAGDVTYEQYF
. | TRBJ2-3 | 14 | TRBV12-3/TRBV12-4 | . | TGTGCCAGCAGCAGCAAAGGGAGAGCAGATGTGCAGTATTTT | CASSSKGRADVQYF
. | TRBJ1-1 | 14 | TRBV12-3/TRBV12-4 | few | TGTGCCAGCAGTTTAGGCCAGCAGCTTCCCGAAGCTTTCTTT | CASSLGQQLPEAFF
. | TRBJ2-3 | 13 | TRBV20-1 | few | TGCAGTGCTAGAGAACCCTTTGGAGATACGCAGTATTTT | CSAREPFGDTQYF
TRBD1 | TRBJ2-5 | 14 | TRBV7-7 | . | TGTGCCAGCAGCTCCATGACAGGGTTGGAGACCCAGTACTTC | CASSSMTGLETQYF
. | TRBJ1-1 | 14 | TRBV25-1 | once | TGTGCCAGCAGTGAACCTAGGGCGAACACTGAAGCTTTCTTT | CASSEPRANTEAFF
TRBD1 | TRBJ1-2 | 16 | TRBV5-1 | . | TGCGCCAGCAGCTCTGAGTCAGGGGGCCGTTACTATGGCTACACCTTC | CASSSESGGRYYGYTF
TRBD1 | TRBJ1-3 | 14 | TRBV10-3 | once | TGTGCCATCAAGGGGGACAGCTCTGGAAACACCATATATTTT | CAIKGDSSGNTIYF
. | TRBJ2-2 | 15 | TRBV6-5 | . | TGTGCCAGCAGTTCGTTAGCGGTGAACACCGGGGAGCTGTTTTTT | CASSSLAVNTGELFF
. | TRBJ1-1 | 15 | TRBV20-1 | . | TGCAGTGCTAGAGATCCCCCGGGGCGCCGTCCCGAAGCTTTCTTT | CSARDPPGRRPEAFF
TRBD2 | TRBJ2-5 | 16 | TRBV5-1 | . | TGCGCCAGCAGCTCGACCACTAGCGGGGGGGGTGAGACCCAGTACTTC | CASSSTTSGGGETQYF
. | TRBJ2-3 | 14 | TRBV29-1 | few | TGCAGCGTTGCTCCGGGCTTGGCCGGAGATACGCAGTATTTT | CSVAPGLAGDTQYF
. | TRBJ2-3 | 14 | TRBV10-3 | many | TGTGCCATCAGTAACACGCCAGGGTCTGATACGCAGTATTTT | CAISNTPGSDTQYF
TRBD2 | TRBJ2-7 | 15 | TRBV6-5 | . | TGTGCCAGCAGCTCCCCACGGGACTACTCCTACGAGCAGTACTTC | CASSSPRDYSYEQYF
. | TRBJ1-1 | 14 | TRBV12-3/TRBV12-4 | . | TGTGCCAGCAGCCGGGACCATCTCGGCACTGAAGCTTTCTTT | CASSRDHLGTEAFF
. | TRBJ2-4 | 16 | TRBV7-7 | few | TGTGCCAGCAGCTTAGCGCCCCGGGGAGCCAAAAACATTCAGTACTTC | CASSLAPRGAKNIQYF
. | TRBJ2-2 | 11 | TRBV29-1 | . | TGCAGCGTTGAATGGTCCGGGGAGCTGTTTTTT | CSVEWSGELFF
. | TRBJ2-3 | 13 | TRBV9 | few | TGTGCCAGCAGCCGAAGGGGCGCAGATACGCAGTATTTT | CASSRRGADTQYF
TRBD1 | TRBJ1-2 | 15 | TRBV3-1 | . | TGTGCCAGCAGCCCCGGGACAGAGGATTACTATGGCTACACCTTC | CASSPGTEDYYGYTF
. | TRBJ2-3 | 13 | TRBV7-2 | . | TGTGCCAGCAGCTTGACACTGTTAGATACGCAGTATTTT | CASSLTLLDTQYF
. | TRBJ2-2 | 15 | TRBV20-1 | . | TGCAGTGCTGGAGCTGGCGGACCGAACACCGGGGAGCTGTTTTTT | CSAGAGGPNTGELFF
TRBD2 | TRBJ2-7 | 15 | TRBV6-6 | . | TGTGCCAGCAGTTACACGACTAGCGGGTTTCACGAGCAGTACTTC | CASSYTTSGFHEQYF
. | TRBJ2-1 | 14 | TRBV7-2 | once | TGTGCCAGCAGCCCACGCCCGGGGGCCAATGAGCAGTTCTTC | CASSPRPGANEQFF
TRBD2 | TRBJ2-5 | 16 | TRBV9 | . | TGTGCCAGCAGCGGACCTAGCGGGGGGCCCCAAGAGACCCAGTACTTC | CASSGPSGGPQETQYF
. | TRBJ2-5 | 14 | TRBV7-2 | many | TGTGCCAGCAGCGCAGACTACGCCGGCGGGGAGCAGTACTTC | CASSADYAGGEQYF
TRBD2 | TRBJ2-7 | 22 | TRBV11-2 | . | TGTGCCAGCAGCATAGGGACTAGCGGGGGGCATGGACTTCCGAGCTCCTACAATGAGCAGTACTTC | CASSIGTSGGHGLPSSYNEQYF
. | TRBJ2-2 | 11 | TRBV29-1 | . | TGCAGCGTTCGCAACACCGGGGAGCTGTTTTTT | CSVRNTGELFF
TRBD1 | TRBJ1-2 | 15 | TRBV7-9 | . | TGTGCCAGCAGCCCGCCGACAGGGGAACCCTATGGCTACACCTTC | CASSPPTGEPYGYTF
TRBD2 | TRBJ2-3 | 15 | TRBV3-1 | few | TGTGCCAGCAGCCTTGATAGCGGGGGGGCAGATACGCAGTATTTT | CASSLDSGGADTQYF
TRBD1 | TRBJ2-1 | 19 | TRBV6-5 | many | TGTGCCAGCAGTTTTCCTCTGGGGACAGGAGGGGCCTCCTACAATGAGCAGTTCTTC | CASSFPLGTGGASYNEQFF
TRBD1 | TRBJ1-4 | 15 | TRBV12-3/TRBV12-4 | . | TGTGCCAGCAGCCCACGACAGGGGGTGGGTGAAAAACTGTTTTTT | CASSPRQGVGEKLFF